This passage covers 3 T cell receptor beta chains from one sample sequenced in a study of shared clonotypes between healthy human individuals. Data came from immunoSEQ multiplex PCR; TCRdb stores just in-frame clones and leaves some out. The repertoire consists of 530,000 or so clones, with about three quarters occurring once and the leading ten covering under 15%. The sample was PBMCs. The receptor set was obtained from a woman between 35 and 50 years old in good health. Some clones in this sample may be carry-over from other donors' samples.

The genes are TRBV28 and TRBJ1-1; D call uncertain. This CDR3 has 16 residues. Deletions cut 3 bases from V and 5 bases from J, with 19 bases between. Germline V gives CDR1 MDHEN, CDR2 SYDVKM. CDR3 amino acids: CASSLVSHLAVTEAFF. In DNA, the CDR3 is TGTGCCAGCAGTTTGGTTTCCCATCTGGCTGTGACTGAAGCTTTCTTT.

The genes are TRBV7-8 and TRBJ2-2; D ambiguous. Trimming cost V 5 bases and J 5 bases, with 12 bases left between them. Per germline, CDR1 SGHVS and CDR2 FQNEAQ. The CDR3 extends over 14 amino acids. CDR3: CASSRAAATGELFF. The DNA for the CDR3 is TGTGCCAGCAGCCGGGCCGCGGCGACCGGGGAGCTGTTTTTT.

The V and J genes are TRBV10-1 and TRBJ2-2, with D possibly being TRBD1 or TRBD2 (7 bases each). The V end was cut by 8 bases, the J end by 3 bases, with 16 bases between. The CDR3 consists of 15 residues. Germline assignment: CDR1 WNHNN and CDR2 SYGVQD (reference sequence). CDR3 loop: CASARGGEDTGELFF. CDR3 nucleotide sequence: TGCGCCAGCGCCAGGGGGGGAGAAGACACCGGGGAGCTGTTTTTT.